The source of this T cell receptor (beta chain) is a study of cytomegalovirus exposure and HLA in healthy donors. At the level of the study: Earlier sequencing of approximately 200 million T cells yielded 120 million or so unique TCR beta sequences.

General study results and limits: For most TCR beta V segments, an earlier analysis put the productive rate at about 87% or about 30% of the time.

About this clone: Its specificity is not known.

The CDR3 extends over 15 amino acids. V lost 1 base and J 5 bases, leaving 15 bases between the germline ends. Germline CDR1 and CDR2: LGHNA and YSLEER. In the PCR, 60 Vbeta and 13 Jbeta primers were used. Method: immunoSEQ multiplex PCR; TCRdb's copy keeps in-frame clones and lacks some. The sample lists some 130,000 clones; 70% to 85% were seen once. This TCR derives from a female donor in good health and CMV-seronegative. The material sequenced was PBMCs. The chain uses TRBV4-3 and TRBJ2-7; D is unclear. CDR3 in amino acids: CASSQVSSRSHEQYF. The CDR3 region has the DNA TGCGCCAGCAGCCAAGTTAGCTCGAGGTCCCACGAGCAGTACTTC.